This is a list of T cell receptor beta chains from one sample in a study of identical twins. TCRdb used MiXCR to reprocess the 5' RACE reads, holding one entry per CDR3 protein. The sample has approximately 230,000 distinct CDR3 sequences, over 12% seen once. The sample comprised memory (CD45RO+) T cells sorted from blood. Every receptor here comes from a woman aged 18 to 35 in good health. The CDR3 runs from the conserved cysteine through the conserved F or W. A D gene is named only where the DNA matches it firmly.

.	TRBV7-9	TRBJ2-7	CASSPGHSKAYEQYF
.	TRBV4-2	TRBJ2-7	CASSQDRGGHEQYF
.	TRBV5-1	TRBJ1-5	CASSWEPGLNQPQHF
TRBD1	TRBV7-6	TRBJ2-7	CASSFGQGYSEQYF
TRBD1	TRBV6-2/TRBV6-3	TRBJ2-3	CASRDRGPLLTQYF
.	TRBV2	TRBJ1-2	CASASSGGYTF
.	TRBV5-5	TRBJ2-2	CASSLVLGEINTGELFF
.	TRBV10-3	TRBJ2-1	CAISESGTRNEQFF
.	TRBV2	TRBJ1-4	CASRQMGTGEKLFF
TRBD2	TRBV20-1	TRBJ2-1	CSAELAGAPYNEQFF
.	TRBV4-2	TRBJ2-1	CASSQEFSVSYNEQFF
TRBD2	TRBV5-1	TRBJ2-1	CASSDYGTSYNEQFF
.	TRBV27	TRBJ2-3	CASSLRPGGTDTQYF
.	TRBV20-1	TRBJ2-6	CSAHGANVLTF
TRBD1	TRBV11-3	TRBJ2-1	CASSLGQRRHNEQFF
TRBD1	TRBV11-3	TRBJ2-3	CASRRGQGVWLTDTQYF
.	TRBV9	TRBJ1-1	CASRGEGTEAFF
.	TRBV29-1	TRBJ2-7	CSVGPGWGMAYEQYF
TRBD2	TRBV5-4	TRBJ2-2	CASSSSGGASGELFF
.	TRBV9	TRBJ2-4	CASSGGIAKNIQYF
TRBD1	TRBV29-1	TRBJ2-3	CSVEGGQGTDTQYF
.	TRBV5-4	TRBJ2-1	CASSLRLDRGEQFF
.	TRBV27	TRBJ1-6	CASSSGLFYNSPLHF
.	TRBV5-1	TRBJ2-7	CASSRGRSHEQYF
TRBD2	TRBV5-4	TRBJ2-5	CASRSTSGGSQETQYF
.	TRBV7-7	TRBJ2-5	CASKGVAETQYF
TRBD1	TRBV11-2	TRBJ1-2	CASSDTSGGEDGYTF
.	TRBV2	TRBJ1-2	CASSGDFGANYGYTF
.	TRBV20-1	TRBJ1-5	CSASPPTGLNQPQHF
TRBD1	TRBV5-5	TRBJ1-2	CASSSGTAGPGYTF
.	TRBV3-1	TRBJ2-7	CASSQPSGYEQYF
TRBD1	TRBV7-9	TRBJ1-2	CASSLGQGLVGYTF
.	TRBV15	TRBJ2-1	CATSRDVTSRGVHNEQFF
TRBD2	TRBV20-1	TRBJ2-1	CSASWSSGPKNNEQFF
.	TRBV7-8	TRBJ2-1	CASSLSSTGRRFNEQFF
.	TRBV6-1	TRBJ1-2	CASGELRDNFYGYTF